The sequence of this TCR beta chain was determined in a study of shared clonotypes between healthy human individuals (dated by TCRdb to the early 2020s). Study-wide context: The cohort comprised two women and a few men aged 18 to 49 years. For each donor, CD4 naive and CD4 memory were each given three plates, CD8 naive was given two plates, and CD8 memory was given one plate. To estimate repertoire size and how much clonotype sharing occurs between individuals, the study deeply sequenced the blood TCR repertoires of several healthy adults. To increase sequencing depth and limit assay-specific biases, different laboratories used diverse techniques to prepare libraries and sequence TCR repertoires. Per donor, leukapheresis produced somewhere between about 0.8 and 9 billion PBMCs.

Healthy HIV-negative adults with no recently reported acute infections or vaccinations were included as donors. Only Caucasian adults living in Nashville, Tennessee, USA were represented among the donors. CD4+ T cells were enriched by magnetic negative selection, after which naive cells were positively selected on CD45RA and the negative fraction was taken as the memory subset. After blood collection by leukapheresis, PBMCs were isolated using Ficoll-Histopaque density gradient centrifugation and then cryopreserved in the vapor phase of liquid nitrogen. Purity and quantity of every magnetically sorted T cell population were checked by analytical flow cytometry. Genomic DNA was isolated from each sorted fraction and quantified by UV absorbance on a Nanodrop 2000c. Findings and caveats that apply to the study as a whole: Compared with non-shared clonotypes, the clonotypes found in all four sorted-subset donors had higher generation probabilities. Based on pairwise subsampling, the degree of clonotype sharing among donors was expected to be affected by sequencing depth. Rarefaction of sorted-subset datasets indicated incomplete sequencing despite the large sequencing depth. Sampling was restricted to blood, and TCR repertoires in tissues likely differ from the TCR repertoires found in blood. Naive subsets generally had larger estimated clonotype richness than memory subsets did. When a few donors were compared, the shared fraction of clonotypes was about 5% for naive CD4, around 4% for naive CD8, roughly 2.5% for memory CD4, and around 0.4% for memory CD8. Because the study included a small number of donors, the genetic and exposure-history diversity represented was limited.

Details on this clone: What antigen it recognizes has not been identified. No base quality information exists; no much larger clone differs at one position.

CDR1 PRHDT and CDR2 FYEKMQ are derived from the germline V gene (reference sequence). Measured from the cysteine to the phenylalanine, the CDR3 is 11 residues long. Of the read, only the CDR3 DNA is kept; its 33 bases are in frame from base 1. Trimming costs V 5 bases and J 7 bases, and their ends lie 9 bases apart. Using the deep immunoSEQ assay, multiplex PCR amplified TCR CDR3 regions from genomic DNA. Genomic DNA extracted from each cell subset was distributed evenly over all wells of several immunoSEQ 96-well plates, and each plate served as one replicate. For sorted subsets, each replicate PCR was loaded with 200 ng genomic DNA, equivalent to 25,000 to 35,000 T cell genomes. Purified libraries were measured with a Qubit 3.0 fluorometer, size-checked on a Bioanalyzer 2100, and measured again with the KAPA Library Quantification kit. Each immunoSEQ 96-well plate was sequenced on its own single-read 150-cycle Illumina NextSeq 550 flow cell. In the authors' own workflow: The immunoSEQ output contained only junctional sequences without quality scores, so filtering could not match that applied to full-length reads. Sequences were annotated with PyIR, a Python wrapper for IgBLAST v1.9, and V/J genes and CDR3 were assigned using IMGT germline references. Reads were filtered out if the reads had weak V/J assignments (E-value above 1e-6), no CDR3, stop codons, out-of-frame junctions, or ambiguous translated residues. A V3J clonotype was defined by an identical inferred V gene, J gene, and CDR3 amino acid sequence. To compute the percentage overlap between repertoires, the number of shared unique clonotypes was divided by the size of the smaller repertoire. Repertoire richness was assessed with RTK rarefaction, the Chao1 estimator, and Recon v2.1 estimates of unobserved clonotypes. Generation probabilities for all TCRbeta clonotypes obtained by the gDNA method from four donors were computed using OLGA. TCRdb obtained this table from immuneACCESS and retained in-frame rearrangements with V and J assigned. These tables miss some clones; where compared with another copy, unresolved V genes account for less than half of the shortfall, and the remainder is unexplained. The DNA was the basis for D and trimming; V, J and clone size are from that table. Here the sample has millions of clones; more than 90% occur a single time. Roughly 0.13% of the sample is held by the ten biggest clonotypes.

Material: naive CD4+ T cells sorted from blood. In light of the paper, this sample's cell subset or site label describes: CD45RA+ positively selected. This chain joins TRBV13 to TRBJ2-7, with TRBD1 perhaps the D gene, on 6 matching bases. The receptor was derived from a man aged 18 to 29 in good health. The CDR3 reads CASSQGQEQYF. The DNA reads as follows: TGTGCCAGCAGCCAAGGACAGGAGCAGTACTTC.